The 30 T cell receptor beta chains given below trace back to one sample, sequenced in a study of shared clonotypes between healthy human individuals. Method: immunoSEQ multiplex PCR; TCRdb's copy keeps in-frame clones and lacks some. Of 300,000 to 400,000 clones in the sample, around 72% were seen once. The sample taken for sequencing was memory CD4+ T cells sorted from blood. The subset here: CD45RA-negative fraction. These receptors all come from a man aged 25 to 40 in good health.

The chain's CDR3 is CASSLAGRYNEQFF. DNA of the CDR3: TGTGCCAGCAGCCTAGCGGGAAGGTACAATGAGCAGTTCTTC. The chain couples TRBV5-6 to TRBJ2-1; 9 bases are a match to TRBD2. CDR3 length equals 14 residues. Germline V lookup: CDR1 SGHDT, CDR2 YYEEEE. After removal of 4 bases from V and 4 bases from J, the junction contained 3 bases not matched to a gene. Looking up the rest from reference TRBV5-6 and TRBJ2-1 gives the full variable domain: DAGVTQSPTHLIKTRGQQVTLRCSPKSGHDTVSWYQQALGQGPQFIFQYYEEEERQRGNFPDRFSGHQFPNYSSELNVNALLLGDSALYLCASSLAGRYNEQFFGPGTRLTVL.

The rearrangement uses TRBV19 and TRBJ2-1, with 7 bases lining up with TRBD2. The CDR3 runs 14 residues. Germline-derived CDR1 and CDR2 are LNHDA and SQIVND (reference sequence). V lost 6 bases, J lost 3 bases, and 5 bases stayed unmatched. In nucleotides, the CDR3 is TGTGCCAGTAGCGCCGGGACTATCTACAATGAGCAGTTCTTC. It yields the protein CASSAGTIYNEQFF.

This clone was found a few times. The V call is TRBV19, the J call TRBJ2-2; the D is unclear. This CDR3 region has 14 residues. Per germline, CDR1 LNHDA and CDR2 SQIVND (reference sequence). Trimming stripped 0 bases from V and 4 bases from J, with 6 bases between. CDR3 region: CASSIDRLTGELFF. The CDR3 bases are TGTGCCAGTAGTATAGACCGACTCACCGGGGAGCTGTTTTTT.

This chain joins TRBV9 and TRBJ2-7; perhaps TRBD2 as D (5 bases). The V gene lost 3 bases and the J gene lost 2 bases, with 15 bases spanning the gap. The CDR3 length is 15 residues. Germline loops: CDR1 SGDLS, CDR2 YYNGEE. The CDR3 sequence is CASSARAGEPYEQYF. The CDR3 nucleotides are TGTGCCAGCAGCGCTCGAGCCGGGGAACCCTACGAGCAGTACTTC.

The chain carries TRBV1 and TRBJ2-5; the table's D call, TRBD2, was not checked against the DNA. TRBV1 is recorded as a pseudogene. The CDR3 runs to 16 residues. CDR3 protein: CTSSPGGAELEETQYF. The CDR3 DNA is TGCACCAGCAGCCCCGGCGGGGCGGAGCTGGAAGAGACCCAGTACTTC.

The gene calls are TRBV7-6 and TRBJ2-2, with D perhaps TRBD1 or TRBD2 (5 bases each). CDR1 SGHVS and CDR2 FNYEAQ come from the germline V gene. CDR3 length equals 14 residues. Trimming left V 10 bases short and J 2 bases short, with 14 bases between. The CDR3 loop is CATNRDPNTGELFF. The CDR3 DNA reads TGTGCCACGAACCGGGACCCAAACACCGGGGAGCTGTTTTTT.

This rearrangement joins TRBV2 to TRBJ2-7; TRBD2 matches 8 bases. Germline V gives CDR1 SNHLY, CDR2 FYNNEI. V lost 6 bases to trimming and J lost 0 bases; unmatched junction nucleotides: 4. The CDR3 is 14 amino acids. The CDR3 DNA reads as TGTGCCAGCAGAACCGGGACTAGCTCCTACGAGCAGTACTTC. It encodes CASRTGTSSYEQYF. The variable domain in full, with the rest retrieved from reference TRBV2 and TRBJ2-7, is EPEVTQTPSHQVTQMGQEVILRCVPISNHLYFYWYRQILGQKVEFLVSFYNNEISEKSEIFDDQFSVERPDGSNFTLKIRSTKLEDSAMYFCASRTGTSSYEQYFGPGTRLTVT.

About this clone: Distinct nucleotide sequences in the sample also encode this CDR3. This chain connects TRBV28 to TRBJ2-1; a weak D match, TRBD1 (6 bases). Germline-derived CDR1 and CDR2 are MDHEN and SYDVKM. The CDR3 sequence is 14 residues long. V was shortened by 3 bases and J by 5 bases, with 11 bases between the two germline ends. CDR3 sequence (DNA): TGTGCCAGCAGTTTCGCAGGGACAAACAATGAGCAGTTCTTC. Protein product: CASSFAGTNNEQFF.

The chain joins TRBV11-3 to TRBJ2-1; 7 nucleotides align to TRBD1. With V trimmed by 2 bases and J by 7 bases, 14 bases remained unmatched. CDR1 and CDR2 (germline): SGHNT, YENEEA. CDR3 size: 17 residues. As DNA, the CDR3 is TGTGCCAGCAGCTTAAGCCGGGGACAACCCAGGGGGAATGAGCAGTTCTTC. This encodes CASSLSRGQPRGNEQFF.

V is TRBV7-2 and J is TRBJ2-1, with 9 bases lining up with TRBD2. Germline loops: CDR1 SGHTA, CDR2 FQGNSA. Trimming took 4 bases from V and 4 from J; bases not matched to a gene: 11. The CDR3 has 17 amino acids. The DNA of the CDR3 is TGTGCCAGCAGCTCCGGGGCTAGCGGGACCACGTACAATGAGCAGTTCTTC. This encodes CASSSGASGTTYNEQFF.

CDR3 region: CASRENGELFF. Written as DNA, the CDR3 is TGTGCCAGCAGGGAAAACGGGGAGCTGTTTTTT. The chain recombines TRBV19 with TRBJ2-2, with a tentative D call TRBD1 (5 bases). Trimming stripped 9 bases from V and 7 bases from J, with 9 bases between. This CDR3 has 11 amino acids. From germline, CDR1 is LNHDA and CDR2 SQIVND (reference sequence).

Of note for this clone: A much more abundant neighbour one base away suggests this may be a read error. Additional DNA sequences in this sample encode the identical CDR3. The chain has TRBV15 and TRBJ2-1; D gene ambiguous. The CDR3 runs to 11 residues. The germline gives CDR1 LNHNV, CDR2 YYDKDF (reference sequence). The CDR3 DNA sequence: TGTGCTACCAGCAGAGAATATGAGCAGTTCTTC. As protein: CATSREYEQFF.

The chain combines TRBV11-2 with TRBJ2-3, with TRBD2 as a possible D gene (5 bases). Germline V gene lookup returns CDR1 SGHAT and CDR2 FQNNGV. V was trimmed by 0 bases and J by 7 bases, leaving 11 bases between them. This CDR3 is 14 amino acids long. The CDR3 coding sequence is TGTGCCAGCAGCTTAGATCTTGCCGGGAATACGCAGTATTTT. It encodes CASSLDLAGNTQYF.

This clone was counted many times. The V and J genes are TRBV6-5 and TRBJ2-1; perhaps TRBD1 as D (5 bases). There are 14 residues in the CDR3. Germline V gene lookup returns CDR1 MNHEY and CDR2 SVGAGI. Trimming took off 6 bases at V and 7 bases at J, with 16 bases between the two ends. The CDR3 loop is CASRQAQGRNEQFF. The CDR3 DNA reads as TGTGCCAGCAGACAGGCCCAGGGCAGGAATGAGCAGTTCTTC.

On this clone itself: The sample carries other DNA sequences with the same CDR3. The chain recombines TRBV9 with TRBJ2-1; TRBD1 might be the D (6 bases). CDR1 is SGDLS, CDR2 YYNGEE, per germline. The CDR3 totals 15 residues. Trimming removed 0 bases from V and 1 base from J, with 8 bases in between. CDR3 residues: CASSVARGSYNEQFF. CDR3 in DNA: TGTGCCAGCAGCGTAGCAAGGGGGTCCTACAATGAGCAGTTCTTC.

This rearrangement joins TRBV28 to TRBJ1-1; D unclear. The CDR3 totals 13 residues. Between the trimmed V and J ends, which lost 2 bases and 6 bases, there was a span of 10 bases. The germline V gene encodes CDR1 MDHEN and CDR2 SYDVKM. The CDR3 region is CASSLIVFSEAFF. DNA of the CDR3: TGTGCCAGCAGTTTAATTGTATTCTCTGAAGCTTTCTTT.

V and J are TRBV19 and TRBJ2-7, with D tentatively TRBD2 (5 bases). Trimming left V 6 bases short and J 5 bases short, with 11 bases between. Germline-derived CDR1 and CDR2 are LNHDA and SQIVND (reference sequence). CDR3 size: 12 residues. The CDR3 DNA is TGTGCCAGTAGGTACCTAGCAAACGAGCAGTACTTC. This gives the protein CASRYLANEQYF.

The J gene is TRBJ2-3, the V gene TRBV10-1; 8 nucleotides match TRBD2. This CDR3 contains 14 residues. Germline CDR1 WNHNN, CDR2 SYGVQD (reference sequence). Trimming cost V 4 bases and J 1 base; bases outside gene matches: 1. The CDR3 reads CASSAAGGTDTQYF. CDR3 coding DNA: TGCGCCAGCAGTGCAGCGGGAGGCACAGATACGCAGTATTTT.

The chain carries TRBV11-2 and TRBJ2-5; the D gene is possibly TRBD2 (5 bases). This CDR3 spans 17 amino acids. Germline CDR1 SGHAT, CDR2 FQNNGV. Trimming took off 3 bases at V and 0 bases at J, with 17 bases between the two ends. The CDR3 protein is CASSFPGSVPYQETQYF. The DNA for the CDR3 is TGTGCCAGCAGCTTTCCGGGTAGCGTTCCCTACCAAGAGACCCAGTACTTC.

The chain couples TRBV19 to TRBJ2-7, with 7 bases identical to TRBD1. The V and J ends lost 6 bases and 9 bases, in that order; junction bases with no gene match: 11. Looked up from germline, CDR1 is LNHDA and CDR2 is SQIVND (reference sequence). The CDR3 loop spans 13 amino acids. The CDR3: CASSQGGISGQYF. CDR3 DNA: TGTGCCAGTAGCCAAGGGGGCATCTCAGGGCAGTACTTC.

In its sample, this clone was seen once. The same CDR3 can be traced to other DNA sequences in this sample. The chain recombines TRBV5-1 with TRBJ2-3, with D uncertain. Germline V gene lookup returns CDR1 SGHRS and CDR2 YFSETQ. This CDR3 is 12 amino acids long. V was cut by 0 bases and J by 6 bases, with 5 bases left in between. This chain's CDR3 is CASSLVLDTQYF. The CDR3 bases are TGCGCCAGCAGCTTGGTTCTGGATACGCAGTATTTT.

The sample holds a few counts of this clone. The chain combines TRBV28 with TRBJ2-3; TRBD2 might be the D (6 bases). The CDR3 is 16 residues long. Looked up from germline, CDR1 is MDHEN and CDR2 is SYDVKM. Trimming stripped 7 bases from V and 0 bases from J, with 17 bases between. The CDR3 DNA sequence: TGTGCCAGCACCTCTTATTTGGGACTCAGCACAGATACGCAGTATTTT. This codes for CASTSYLGLSTDTQYF.

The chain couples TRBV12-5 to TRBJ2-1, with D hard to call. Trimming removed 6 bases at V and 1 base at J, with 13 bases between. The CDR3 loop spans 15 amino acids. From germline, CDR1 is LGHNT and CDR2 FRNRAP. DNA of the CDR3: TGTGCTAGTGGCCAACAAGTAGGATCCTACAATGAGCAGTTCTTC. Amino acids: CASGQQVGSYNEQFF.

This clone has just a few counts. CDR3 bases: TGTGCTACCGCCCAGGACAGGCTACTCTCTGGAAACACCATATATTTT. Translating gives CATAQDRLLSGNTIYF. The chain has TRBV18 and TRBJ1-3; 7 bases fit TRBD1. Germline loops: CDR1 KGHSH, CDR2 LQKENI. There are 16 residues in the CDR3.

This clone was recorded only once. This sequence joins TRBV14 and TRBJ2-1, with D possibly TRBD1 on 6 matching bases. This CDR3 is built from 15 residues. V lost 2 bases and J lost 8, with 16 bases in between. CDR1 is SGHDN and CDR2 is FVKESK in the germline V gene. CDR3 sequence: CASSQRTPGADEQFF. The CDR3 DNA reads TGTGCCAGCAGCCAAAGGACCCCAGGGGCCGATGAGCAGTTCTTC. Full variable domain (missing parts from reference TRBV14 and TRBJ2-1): EAGVTQFPSHSVIEKGQTVTLRCDPISGHDNLYWYRRVMGKEIKFLLHFVKESKQDESGMPNNRFLAERTGGTYSTLKVQPAELEDSGVYFCASSQRTPGADEQFFGPGTRLTVL.

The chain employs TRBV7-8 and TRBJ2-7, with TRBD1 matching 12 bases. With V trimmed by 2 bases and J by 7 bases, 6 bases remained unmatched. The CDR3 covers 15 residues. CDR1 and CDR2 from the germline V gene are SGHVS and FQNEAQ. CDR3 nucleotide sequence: TGTGCCAGCAGCTTATCCGGGACAGGGGGCGCGGAGCAGTACTTC. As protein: CASSLSGTGGAEQYF.

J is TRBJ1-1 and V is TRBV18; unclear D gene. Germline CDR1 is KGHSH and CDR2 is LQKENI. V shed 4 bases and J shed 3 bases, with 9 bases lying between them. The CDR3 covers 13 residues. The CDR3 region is CASSHSRDTEAFF. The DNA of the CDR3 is TGTGCCAGCTCACACAGCCGGGACACTGAAGCTTTCTTT.

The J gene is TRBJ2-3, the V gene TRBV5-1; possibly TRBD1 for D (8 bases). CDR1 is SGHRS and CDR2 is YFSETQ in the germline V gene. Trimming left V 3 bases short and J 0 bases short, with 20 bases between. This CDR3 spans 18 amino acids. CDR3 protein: CASSSRGLAATSTDTQYF. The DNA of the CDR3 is TGCGCCAGCAGCTCCAGGGGGCTAGCGGCCACTAGCACAGATACGCAGTATTTT.

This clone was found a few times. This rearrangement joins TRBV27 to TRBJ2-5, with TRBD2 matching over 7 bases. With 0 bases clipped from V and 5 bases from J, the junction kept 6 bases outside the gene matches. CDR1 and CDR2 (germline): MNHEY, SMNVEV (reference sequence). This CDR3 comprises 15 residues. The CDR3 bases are TGTGCCAGCAGTTTATCGAGTCTAGCGGCGGAGACCCAGTACTTC. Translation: CASSLSSLAAETQYF.

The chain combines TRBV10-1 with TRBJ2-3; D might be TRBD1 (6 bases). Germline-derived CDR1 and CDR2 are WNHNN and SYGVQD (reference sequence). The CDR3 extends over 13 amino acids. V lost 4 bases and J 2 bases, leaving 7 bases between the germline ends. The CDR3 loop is CASSGTVTDTQYF. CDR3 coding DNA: TGCGCCAGCAGTGGGACAGTCACAGATACGCAGTATTTT.